Below, one T cell receptor beta chain is given with its context. Its antigen is not identified. A J-beta primer mix and a sample-barcoded 5' primer were used in a second PCR of about 6 to 12 cycles. Via MiXCR, TCRdb re-called the 5' RACE reads, giving one row per CDR3 protein. The sample lists roughly 730,000 distinct CDR3 sequences, 45% to 70% occurring once. Trimming pared 3 bases from V and 4 bases from J, leaving 9 bases between. CDR3 size: 13 residues. The V gene's germline CDR1 is MDHEN and CDR2 SYDVKM. This sample stems from a study of blood T cells in healthy people across ages. Russia was home to the donors, healthy Caucasian individuals aged roughly 6 to 100. Donors gave 8.5 to 10 milliliters of peripheral blood apiece. Study-wide findings and caveats: Strong correlation existed between TCR beta diversity and naive T cell percentage.

Sequences were obtained from blood. The V and J genes are TRBV28 and TRBJ2-5; no reliable D call. This TCR was recovered from a man aged 40-55 years in good health. The CDR3 nucleotides are TGTGCCAGCAGTTTCCCGGCCTCAGAGACCCAGTACTTC. Amino acids: CASSFPASETQYF.